A single sample is the source of the 32 T cell receptor beta chains below, sequenced in a study of CD8 T cells in ankylosing spondylitis. Study-wide results and caveats: A motif in TCR beta, a set of several highly homologous variants, appeared characteristic of ankylosing spondylitis blood.

These TCRs are of unknown antigen specificity. Via MiXCR, TCRdb re-called the 5' RACE reads, giving one row per CDR3 protein. The data hold roughly 670,000 distinct CDR3 sequences, with roughly 19% observed a single time. Sequenced: blood, either unsorted or a sorted T cell fraction (not recorded which). The receptors here all came from a male donor with ankylosing spondylitis.

This sequence joins TRBV28 and TRBJ2-7, with D possibly TRBD2 on 5 matching bases. The CDR3 spans 14 residues. Germline-derived CDR1 and CDR2 are MDHEN and SYDVKM. V lost 5 bases and J 0 bases, leaving 11 bases between the germline ends. The CDR3 nucleotides are TGTGCCAGCAGTACGCCGGGGTACTCCTACGAGCAGTACTTC. Protein sequence: CASSTPGYSYEQYF. Drawing the rest from reference TRBV28 and TRBJ2-7, the complete variable domain is DVKVTQSSRYLVKRTGEKVFLECVQDMDHENMFWYRQDPGLGLRLIYFSYDVKMKEKGDIPEGYSVSREKKERFSLILESASTNQTSMYLCASSTPGYSYEQYFGPGTRLTVT.

The gene calls are TRBV6-6 and TRBJ2-2, with D uncertain. Per germline, CDR1 MNHNY and CDR2 SVGAGI (reference sequence). There are 13 residues in the CDR3. V lost 4 bases and J lost 4, with 7 bases in between. In DNA form, the CDR3 reads TGTGCCAGCAGTTTGAAGGTCACCGGGGAGCTGTTTTTT. This gives the protein CASSLKVTGELFF.

The sample holds a few counts of this clonotype. The chain couples TRBV29-1 to TRBJ1-1; no reliable D call. Germline loops: CDR1 SQVTM, CDR2 ANQGSEA. Trimming took off 4 bases at V and 2 bases at J, with 8 bases between the two ends. This CDR3 has 12 amino acids. The chain's CDR3 is CSVGVGNTEAFF. CDR3 nucleotide sequence: TGCAGCGTTGGGGTCGGCAACACTGAAGCTTTCTTT. Full variable domain (missing parts from reference TRBV29-1 and TRBJ1-1): SAVISQKPSRDICQRGTSLTIQCQVDSQVTMMFWYRQQPGQSLTLIATANQGSEATYESGFVIDKFPISRPNLTFSTLTVSNMSPEDSSIYLCSVGVGNTEAFFGQGTRLTVV.

The sample holds many counts of this clonotype. The chain couples TRBV5-1 to TRBJ1-5, with a possible D match to TRBD1 (5 bases). V lost 0 bases to trimming and J lost 4 bases, with 11 bases between them. The CDR3 has 15 amino acids. CDR1 SGHRS and CDR2 YFSETQ come from the germline V gene. CDR3 DNA: TGCGCCAGCAGCTTGGACGGGGGAGGGAATCAGCCCCAGCATTTT. It is translated as CASSLDGGGNQPQHF.

The chain recombines TRBV25-1 with TRBJ2-2; 8 bases agree with TRBD2. This CDR3 is 17 amino acids long. Looked up from germline, CDR1 is MGHDK and CDR2 is SYGVNS. V was pared by 3 bases and J by 4 bases, with 10 bases of the junction left unmatched. The CDR3 loop is CASSERTSQHLTGELFF. The DNA of the CDR3 is TGTGCCAGCAGTGAGCGGACTAGCCAACACCTCACCGGGGAGCTGTTTTTT.

This clonotype has just a few counts. The chain joins TRBV5-6 to TRBJ2-7; D ambiguous. Germline CDR1 SGHDT, CDR2 YYEEEE. CDR3 length equals 13 residues. Trimming removed 2 bases from V and 5 bases from J, with 11 bases in between. The CDR3 nucleotides read TGTGCCAGCAGCTTTAGGGCCAGCGACGAGCAGTACTTC. Amino acids: CASSFRASDEQYF. The full variable domain, completed using reference TRBV5-6 and TRBJ2-7, is DAGVTQSPTHLIKTRGQQVTLRCSPKSGHDTVSWYQQALGQGPQFIFQYYEEEERQRGNFPDRFSGHQFPNYSSELNVNALLLGDSALYLCASSFRASDEQYFGPGTRLTVT.

J is TRBJ2-6 and V is TRBV7-8; possibly TRBD1 for D (6 bases). Germline V gives CDR1 SGHVS, CDR2 FQNEAQ. This CDR3 has 17 residues. V lost 5 bases, J lost 0 bases, and 14 bases lay in between. The CDR3 is CASSPRDRISGANVLTF. CDR3 nucleotides: TGTGCCAGCAGCCCCCGTGACAGGATCTCTGGGGCCAACGTCCTGACTTTC.

This clonotype has just a few counts. This chain links TRBV28 with TRBJ2-7; 12 bases match TRBD1. Germline CDR1 MDHEN, CDR2 SYDVKM. After removal of 4 bases from V and 2 bases from J, the junction contained 6 bases not matched to a gene. The length of the CDR3 is 16 residues. The CDR3 DNA is TGTGCCAGCAGTTCCCCGGGACAGGGGGCAACCTACGAGCAGTACTTC. Residues: CASSSPGQGATYEQYF.

Only a few counts were recorded for this clonotype. The chain couples TRBV29-1 to TRBJ2-6; possibly TRBD1 or TRBD2 for D (5 bases each). The length of the CDR3 is 13 residues. Per germline, CDR1 SQVTM and CDR2 ANQGSEA. V lost 4 bases to trimming and J lost 6 bases, with 10 bases between them. The CDR3 coding sequence is TGCAGCGTTGCGGGACGCACGGCCAACGTCCTGACTTTC. Encoded protein: CSVAGRTANVLTF.

The chain couples TRBV27 to TRBJ2-2, with D unclear. V was clipped by 3 bases and J by 0 bases, with 11 bases between them. The length of the CDR3 is 16 residues. The germline CDR1 and CDR2 sequences are MNHEY and SMNVEV (reference sequence). This CDR3 reads CASSFENYANTGELFF. CDR3 DNA sequence: TGTGCCAGCAGTTTTGAGAACTACGCGAACACCGGGGAGCTGTTTTTT.

V and J are TRBV2 and TRBJ2-7; tentative D call: TRBD1 (5 bases). Germline lookup yields CDR1 SNHLY and CDR2 FYNNEI. CDR3 length: 12 residues. Trimming left V 6 bases short and J 6 bases short, with 12 bases between. The CDR3 sequence is CASSATVAEQYF. The CDR3 coding sequence is TGTGCCAGCAGCGCGACAGTCGCCGAGCAGTACTTC.

This clonotype showed up just a few times. V and J are TRBV7-9 and TRBJ1-5; D is uncertain. The CDR3 runs to 11 residues. In germline, CDR1 is SEHNR, CDR2 FQNEAQ (reference sequence). This chain's CDR3 is CPPWAREPQHF. The CDR3 DNA follows: TGTCCCCCGTGGGCAAGGGAGCCCCAGCATTTT. Full variable domain (rest looked up from reference TRBV7-9 and TRBJ1-5): DTGVSQNPRHKITKRGQNVTFRCDPISEHNRLYWYRQTLGQGPEFLTYFQNEAQLEKSRLLSDRFSAERPKGSFSTLEIQRTEQGDSAMYLCPPWAREPQHFGDGTRLSIL.

This clonotype was picked up a small number of times. V usage is TRBV12-3 or TRBV12-4 and J usage is TRBJ2-5; D unresolved. The CDR3 totals 12 residues. The V and J ends lost 3 bases and 6 bases respectively, with 8 bases between them. This CDR3 reads CASSFQLQTQYF. As DNA, the CDR3 is TGTGCCAGCAGTTTCCAACTACAGACCCAGTACTTC.

The rearrangement joins TRBV7-2 to TRBJ2-7; the match to TRBD1 covers 8 bases. Germline lookup yields CDR1 SGHTA and CDR2 FQGNSA. V dropped 5 bases and J dropped 7; count of bases not matched to a gene: 10. The CDR3 has 14 residues. The CDR3 protein is CASSPRTGIIEQYF. The CDR3 region has the DNA TGTGCCAGCAGCCCCCGGACAGGGATCATTGAGCAGTACTTC.

The chain links TRBV28 to TRBJ2-4; D is perhaps TRBD1 or TRBD2 (6 bases each). Trimming removed 4 bases from V and 1 base from J, with 14 bases in between. Per germline, CDR1 MDHEN and CDR2 SYDVKM. The CDR3 runs to 16 residues. The CDR3 DNA reads TGTGCCAGCAGTTCGCCGGGGGCAGGGGCCAAAAACATTCAGTACTTC. It is translated as CASSSPGAGAKNIQYF.

J is TRBJ2-2 and V is TRBV4-2; D is unresolved. Germline V gene sequence: CDR1 LGHNA, CDR2 YNFKEQ. The CDR3 loop spans 17 amino acids. Trimming removed 2 bases from V and 3 bases from J, with 16 bases in between. CDR3 sequence reads: CASSQPYTTEDTGELFF. Written as DNA, the CDR3 is TGTGCCAGCAGCCAACCATACACCACCGAAGACACCGGGGAGCTGTTTTTT.

This clonotype appeared a few times. The rearrangement joins TRBV11-1 to TRBJ2-3, with D uncertain. Trimming took 2 bases from V and 1 from J, leaving 10 bases between them. The CDR3 totals 15 residues. Looked up from germline, CDR1 is SGHAT and CDR2 is FQDESV (reference sequence). The CDR3: CASSLSAGGTDTQYF. The DNA for the CDR3 is TGTGCCAGCAGCTTAAGCGCCGGAGGCACAGATACGCAGTATTTT.

This clonotype was recorded a few times. This chain joins TRBV7-2 and TRBJ1-2; 8 bases fit TRBD1. This CDR3 region has 13 residues. Per the germline V gene, CDR1 is SGHTA and CDR2 is FQGNSA. Germline trimming cut 5 bases from V and 14 bases from J; bases unmatched to any gene: 13. The CDR3 DNA is TGTGCCAGCAGCCCAGGGCCGGGACAGGCCTGTACCTTC. Its translation is CASSPGPGQACTF.

This rearrangement joins TRBV6-1 to TRBJ2-7; 9 bases map to TRBD1. V shed 8 bases and J 3 bases; nucleotides not matched to a gene: 17. Germline V lookup: CDR1 MNHNS, CDR2 SASEGT. This CDR3 has 17 amino acids. The CDR3 sequence: CASAEWGQGTGDYEQYF. The CDR3 DNA reads as TGTGCCAGCGCCGAATGGGGACAGGGTACCGGCGACTACGAGCAGTACTTC.

Only a few counts were recorded for this clonotype. The chain joins TRBV9 to TRBJ1-6; 7 bases match TRBD1. The CDR3 contains 15 residues. CDR1 is SGDLS, CDR2 YYNGEE, per germline. The V gene end was trimmed by 0 bases and the J gene end by 7 bases; junction bases not matched to a gene: 4. CDR3 residues: CASSVGDRLNSPLHF. As DNA, the CDR3 is TGTGCCAGCAGCGTAGGGGACAGACTGAATTCACCCCTCCACTTT.

This sequence joins TRBV11-1 and TRBJ2-7; D remains unclear. Trimming removed 0 bases at V and 0 bases at J, with 9 bases between. The CDR3 has 15 amino acids. Germline assignment: CDR1 SGHAT and CDR2 FQDESV (reference sequence). Here the CDR3 DNA reads TGTGCCAGCAGCTTAGCACAGTCCAGCTCCTACGAGCAGTACTTC. It translates to CASSLAQSSSYEQYF.

The genes are TRBV2 and TRBJ2-7; D not resolved. The CDR3 length is 12 residues. The V gene's germline CDR1 is SNHLY and CDR2 FYNNEI. V shed 1 base and J shed 12 bases, with 13 bases lying between them. The CDR3 DNA is TGTGCCAGCAGTGAAGGGTGGGCCCCTCGGTACTTC. This translates into CASSEGWAPRYF.

The chain joins TRBV7-3 to TRBJ1-1; D remains unclear. Between the trimmed V and J ends, which lost 1 base and 1 base, there was a span of 7 bases. The CDR3 has 14 amino acids. Germline V gene data show CDR1 as SGHTA and CDR2 as FQGTGA. This chain's CDR3 is CASSLRGKNTEAFF. The CDR3 DNA is TGTGCCAGCAGCTTAAGGGGAAAGAACACTGAAGCTTTCTTT.

This clonotype has a handful of counts. The V call is TRBV12-3 or TRBV12-4, the J call TRBJ2-2, with 7 bases aligning to TRBD2. Trimming at V came to 8 bases and at J to 7 bases, leaving 7 bases not matched to a gene. The CDR3 is 13 amino acids. DNA of the CDR3: TGTGCCAGCGGATACTGGGAGGGCGGGGAGCTGTTTTTT. It specifies CASGYWEGGELFF.

The CDR3 is CASSSFWKSSYNSPLHF. In DNA form, the CDR3 reads TGTGCCAGCAGTTCGTTTTGGAAGAGCTCCTATAATTCACCCCTCCACTTT. The rearrangement uses TRBV12-3 or TRBV12-4 and TRBJ1-6; D gene unclear. The CDR3 consists of 17 residues. Trimming shortened V by 4 bases and J by 0 bases, and 13 bases separated the two germline ends.

The V and J genes are TRBV5-1 and TRBJ1-1; D might be TRBD1 (6 bases). CDR1 and CDR2 (germline): SGHRS, YFSETQ. Trimming took off 0 bases at V and 7 bases at J, with 13 bases between the two ends. The CDR3 extends over 14 amino acids. CDR3 in amino acids: CASSLVETGREAFF. In nucleotides, the CDR3 is TGCGCCAGCAGCTTGGTGGAGACAGGTCGTGAAGCTTTCTTT.

This clonotype has just a few counts. V gene TRBV16 combines with J gene TRBJ2-7, with 7 bases aligning to TRBD2. CDR1 is KGHSY, CDR2 FQNENV, per germline. V dropped 4 bases and J dropped 5; count of bases not matched to a gene: 17. The CDR3 is 17 residues long. CDR3 sequence: CASSRANWGGSVHEQYF. DNA of the CDR3: TGTGCCAGCAGCCGCGCTAACTGGGGGGGTTCGGTCCACGAGCAGTACTTC.

This clonotype has just a few counts. V gene TRBV2 combines with J gene TRBJ2-5; D possibly corresponds to TRBD2 (7 bases). V lost 6 bases and J 5 bases, leaving 22 bases between the germline ends. CDR3 size: 16 residues. Germline V gives CDR1 SNHLY, CDR2 FYNNEI. The CDR3 region is CASSRGTSSGGETQYF. Written as DNA, the CDR3 is TGTGCCAGCAGCCGAGGGACATCCTCCGGGGGGGAGACCCAGTACTTC.

V usage is TRBV20-1 and J usage is TRBJ2-7; 9 positions agree with TRBD2. V gave up 2 bases and J gave up 6 bases; unmatched junction bases: 11. The CDR3 is made up of 15 amino acids. Looked up from germline, CDR1 is DFQATT and CDR2 is SNEGSKA (reference sequence). CDR3 amino acids: CSARPPRGTSSEQYF. The CDR3 nucleotides are TGCAGTGCTAGACCTCCGAGGGGGACTAGCTCCGAGCAGTACTTC.

This clonotype occurred a few times. The chain combines TRBV2 with TRBJ1-1; no clear D gene. The CDR3 extends over 14 amino acids. Germline-derived CDR1 and CDR2 are SNHLY and FYNNEI. The V gene lost 4 bases and the J gene lost 11 bases, with 20 bases spanning the gap. CDR3 in amino acids: CASSVGQTLKEAFF. The CDR3 nucleotides read TGTGCCAGCAGTGTTGGGCAAACTCTCAAGGAGGCTTTCTTT.

V gene TRBV4-1 combines with J gene TRBJ1-1; a weak D match, TRBD1 (6 bases). The V end lost 3 bases, the J end lost 1 base, and 9 bases lay between the germline ends. Germline V lookup: CDR1 MGHRA, CDR2 YSYEKL. The CDR3 has 14 residues. This CDR3 is CASSQGAWNTEAFF. In DNA, the CDR3 is TGCGCCAGCAGCCAGGGGGCCTGGAACACTGAAGCTTTCTTT.

V usage is TRBV12-3 or TRBV12-4 and J usage is TRBJ2-1, with D perhaps TRBD2 (5 bases). V was trimmed by 6 bases and J by 3 bases, leaving 18 bases between them. The CDR3 consists of 16 residues. In nucleotides, the CDR3 is TGTGCCAGCAGGGACTCCGGAAAGGTCCTCTACAATGAGCAGTTCTTC. It codes for CASRDSGKVLYNEQFF.